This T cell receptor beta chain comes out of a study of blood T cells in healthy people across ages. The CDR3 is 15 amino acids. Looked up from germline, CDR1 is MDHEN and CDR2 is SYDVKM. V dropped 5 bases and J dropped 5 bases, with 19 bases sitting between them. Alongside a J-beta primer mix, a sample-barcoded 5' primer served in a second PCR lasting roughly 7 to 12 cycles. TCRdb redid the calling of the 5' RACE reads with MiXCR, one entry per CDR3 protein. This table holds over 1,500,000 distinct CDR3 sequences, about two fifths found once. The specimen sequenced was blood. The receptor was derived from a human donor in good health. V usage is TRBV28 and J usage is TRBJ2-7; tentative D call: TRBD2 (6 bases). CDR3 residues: CASSPFEAGFDEQYF. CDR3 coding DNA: TGTGCCAGCAGTCCCTTCGAGGCGGGGTTCGACGAGCAGTACTTC.